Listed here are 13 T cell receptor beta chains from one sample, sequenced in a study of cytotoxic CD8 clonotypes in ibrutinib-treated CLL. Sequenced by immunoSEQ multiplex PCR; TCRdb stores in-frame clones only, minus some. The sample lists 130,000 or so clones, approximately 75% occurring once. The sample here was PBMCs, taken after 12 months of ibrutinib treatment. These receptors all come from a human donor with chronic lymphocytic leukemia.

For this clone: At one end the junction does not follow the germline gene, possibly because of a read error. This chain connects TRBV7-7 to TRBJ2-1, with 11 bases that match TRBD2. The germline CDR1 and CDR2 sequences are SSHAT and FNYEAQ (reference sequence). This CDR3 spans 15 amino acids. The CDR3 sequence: CASSPGTSGYNEQFF. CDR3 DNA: TGTGCTAGCAGTCCCGGGACTAGCGGTTACAATGAGCAGTTCTTC.

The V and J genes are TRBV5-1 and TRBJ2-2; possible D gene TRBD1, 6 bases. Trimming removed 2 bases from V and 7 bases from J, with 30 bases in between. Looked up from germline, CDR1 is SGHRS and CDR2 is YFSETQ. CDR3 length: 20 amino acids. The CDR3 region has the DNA TGCGCCAGCAGCTTAAAACAGGGTCTCACCGCCGGGTCAGGGATCGGGGAGCTGTTTTTT. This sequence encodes CASSLKQGLTAGSGIGELFF.

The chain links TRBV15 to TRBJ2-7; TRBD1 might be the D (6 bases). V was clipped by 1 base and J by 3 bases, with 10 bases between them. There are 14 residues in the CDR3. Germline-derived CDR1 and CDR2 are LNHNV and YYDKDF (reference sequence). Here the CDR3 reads CATSRARGNYEQYF. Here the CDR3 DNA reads TGTGCCACCAGCAGAGCGAGGGGGAACTACGAGCAGTACTTC.

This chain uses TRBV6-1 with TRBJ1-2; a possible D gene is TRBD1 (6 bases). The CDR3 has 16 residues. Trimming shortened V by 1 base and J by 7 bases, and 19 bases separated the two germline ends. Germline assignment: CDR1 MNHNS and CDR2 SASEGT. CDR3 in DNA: TGTGCCAGCAGTGAAGGAACCTCGTACAGGGTTAGTGGCTACACCTTC. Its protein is CASSEGTSYRVSGYTF.

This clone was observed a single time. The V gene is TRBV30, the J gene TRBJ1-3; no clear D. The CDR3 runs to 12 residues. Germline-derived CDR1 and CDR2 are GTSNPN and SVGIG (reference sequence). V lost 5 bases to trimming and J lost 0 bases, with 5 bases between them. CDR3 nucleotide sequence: TGTGCCTGGGGCAGCTCTGGAAACACCATATATTTT. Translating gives CAWGSSGNTIYF.

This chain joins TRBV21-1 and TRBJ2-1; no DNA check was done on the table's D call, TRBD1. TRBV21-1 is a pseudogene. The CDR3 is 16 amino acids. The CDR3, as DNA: TGTGCCAGCAGCAAAGAGGTAGACAGCTCCTACAATGAGCAGTTCTTC. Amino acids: CASSKEVDSSYNEQFF.

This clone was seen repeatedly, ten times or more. CDR3 sequence (DNA): TGTGCCAGCCGTCTTTCGGCCATCAATGAGCAGTTCTTC. Its translation: CASRLSAINEQFF. This rearrangement joins TRBV28 to TRBJ2-1; no firm D call. V lost 8 bases and J lost 6, with 14 bases in between. This CDR3 has 13 residues. Germline V CDR1 and CDR2: MDHEN, SYDVKM. Full variable domain (outside the CDR3, taken from reference TRBV28 and TRBJ2-1): DVKVTQSSRYLVKRTGEKVFLECVQDMDHENMFWYRQDPGLGLRLIYFSYDVKMKEKGDIPEGYSVSREKKERFSLILESASTNQTSMYLCASRLSAINEQFFGPGTRLTVL.

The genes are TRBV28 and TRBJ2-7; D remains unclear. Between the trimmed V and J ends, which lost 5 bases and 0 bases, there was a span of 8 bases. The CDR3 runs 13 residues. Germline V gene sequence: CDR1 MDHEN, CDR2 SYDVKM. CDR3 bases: TGTGCCAGCAGTCTGTTGGACTCCTACGAGCAGTACTTC. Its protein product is CASSLLDSYEQYF.

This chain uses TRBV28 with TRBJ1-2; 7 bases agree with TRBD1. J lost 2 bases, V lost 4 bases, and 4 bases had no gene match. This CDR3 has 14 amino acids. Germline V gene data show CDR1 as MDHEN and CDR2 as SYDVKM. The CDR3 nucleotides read TGTGCCAGCAGTTCCACAGGGGACAACTATGGCTACACCTTC. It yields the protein CASSSTGDNYGYTF.

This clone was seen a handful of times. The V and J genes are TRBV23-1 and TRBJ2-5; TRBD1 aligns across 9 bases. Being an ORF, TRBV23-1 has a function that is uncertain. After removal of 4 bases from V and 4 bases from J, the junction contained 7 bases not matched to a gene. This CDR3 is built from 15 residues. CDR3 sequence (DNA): TGCGCCAGCAGTCGCCGGGACAGGGCAGCAGAGACCCAGTACTTC. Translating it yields CASSRRDRAAETQYF.

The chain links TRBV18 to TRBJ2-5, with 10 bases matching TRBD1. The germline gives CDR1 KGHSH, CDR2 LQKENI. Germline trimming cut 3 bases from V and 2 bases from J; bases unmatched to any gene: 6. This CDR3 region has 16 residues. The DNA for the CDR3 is TGTGCCAGCTCACCCAGGACAGGGGGAGGTCAAGAGACCCAGTACTTC. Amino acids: CASSPRTGGGQETQYF.

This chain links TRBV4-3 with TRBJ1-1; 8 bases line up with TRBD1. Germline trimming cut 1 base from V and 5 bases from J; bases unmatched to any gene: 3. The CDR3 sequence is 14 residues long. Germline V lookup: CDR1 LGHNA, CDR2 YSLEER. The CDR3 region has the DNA TGCGCCAGCAGCCAAGCTCAGGGGGCGACTGAAGCTTTCTTT. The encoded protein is CASSQAQGATEAFF.

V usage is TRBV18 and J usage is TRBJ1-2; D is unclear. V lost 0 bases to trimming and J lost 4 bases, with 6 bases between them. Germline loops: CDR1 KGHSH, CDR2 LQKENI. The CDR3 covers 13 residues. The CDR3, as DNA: TGTGCCAGCTCACCACCAGGGCGCTATGGCTACACCTTC. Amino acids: CASSPPGRYGYTF.